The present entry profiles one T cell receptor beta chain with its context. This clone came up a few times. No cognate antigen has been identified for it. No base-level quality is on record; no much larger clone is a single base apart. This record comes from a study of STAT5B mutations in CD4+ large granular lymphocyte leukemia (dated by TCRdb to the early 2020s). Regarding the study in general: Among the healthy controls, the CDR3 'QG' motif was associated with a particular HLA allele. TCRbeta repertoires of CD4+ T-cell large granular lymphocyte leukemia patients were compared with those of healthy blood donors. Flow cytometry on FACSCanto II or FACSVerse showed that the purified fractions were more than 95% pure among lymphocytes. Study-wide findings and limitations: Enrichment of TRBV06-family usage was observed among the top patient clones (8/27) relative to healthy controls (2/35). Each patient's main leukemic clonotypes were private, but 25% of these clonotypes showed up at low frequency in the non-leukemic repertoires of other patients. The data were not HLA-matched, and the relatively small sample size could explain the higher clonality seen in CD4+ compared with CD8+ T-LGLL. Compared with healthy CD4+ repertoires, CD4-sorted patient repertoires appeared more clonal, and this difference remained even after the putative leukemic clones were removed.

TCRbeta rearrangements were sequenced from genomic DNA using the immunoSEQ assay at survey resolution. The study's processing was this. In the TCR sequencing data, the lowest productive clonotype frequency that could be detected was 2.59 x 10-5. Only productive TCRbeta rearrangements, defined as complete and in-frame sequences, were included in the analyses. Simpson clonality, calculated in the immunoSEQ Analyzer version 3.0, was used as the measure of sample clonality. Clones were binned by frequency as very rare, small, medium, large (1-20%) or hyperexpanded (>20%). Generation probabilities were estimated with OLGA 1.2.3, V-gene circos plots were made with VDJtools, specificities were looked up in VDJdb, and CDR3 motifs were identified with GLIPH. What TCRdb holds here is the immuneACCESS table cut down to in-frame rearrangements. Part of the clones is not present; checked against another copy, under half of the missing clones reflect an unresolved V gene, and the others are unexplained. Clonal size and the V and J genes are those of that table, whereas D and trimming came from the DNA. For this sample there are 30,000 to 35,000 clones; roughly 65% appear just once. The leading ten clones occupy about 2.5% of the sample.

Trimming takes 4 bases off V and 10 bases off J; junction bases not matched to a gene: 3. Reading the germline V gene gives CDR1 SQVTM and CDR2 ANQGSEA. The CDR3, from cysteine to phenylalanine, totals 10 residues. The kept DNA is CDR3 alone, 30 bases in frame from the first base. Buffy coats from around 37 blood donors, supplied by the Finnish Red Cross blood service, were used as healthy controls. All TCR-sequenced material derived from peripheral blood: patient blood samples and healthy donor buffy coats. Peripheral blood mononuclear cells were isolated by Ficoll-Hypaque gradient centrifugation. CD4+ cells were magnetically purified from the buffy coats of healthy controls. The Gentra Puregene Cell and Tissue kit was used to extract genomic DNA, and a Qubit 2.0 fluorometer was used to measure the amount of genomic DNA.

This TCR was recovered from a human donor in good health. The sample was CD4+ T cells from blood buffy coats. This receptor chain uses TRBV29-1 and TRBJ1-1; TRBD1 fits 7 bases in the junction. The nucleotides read TGCAGCGTTGGGACAGGTGTAGCTTTCTTT. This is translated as CSVGTGVAFF. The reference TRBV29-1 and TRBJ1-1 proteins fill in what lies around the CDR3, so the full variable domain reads SAVISQKPSRDICQRGTSLTIQCQVDSQVTMMFWYRQQPGQSLTLIATANQGSEATYESGFVIDKFPISRPNLTFSTLTVSNMSPEDSSIYLCSVGTGVAFFGQGTRLTVV.